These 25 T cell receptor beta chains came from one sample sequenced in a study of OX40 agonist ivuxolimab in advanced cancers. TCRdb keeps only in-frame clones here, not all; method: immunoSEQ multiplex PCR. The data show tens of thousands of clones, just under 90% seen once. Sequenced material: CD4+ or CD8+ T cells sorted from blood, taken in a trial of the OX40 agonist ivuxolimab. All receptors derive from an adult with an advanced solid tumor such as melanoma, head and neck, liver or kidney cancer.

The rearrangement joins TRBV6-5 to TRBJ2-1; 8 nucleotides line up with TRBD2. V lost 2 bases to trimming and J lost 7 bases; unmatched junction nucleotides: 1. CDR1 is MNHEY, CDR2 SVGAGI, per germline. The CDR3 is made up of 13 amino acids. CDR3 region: CASSYGTSNEQFF. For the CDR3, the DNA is TGTGCCAGCAGTTACGGGACTAGTAATGAGCAGTTCTTC.

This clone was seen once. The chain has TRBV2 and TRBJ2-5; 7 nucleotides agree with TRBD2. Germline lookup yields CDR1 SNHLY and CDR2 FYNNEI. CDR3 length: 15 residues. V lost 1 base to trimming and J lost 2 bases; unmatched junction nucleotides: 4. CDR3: CASSEDTSVQETQYF. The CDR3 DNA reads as TGTGCCAGCAGTGAAGACACTAGCGTGCAAGAGACCCAGTACTTC.

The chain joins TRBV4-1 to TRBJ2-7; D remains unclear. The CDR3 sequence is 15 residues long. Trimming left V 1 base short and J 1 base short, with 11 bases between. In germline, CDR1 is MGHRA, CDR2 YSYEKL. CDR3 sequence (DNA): TGCGCCAGCAGCCAAGGTGAATACCCGTCCTACGAGCAGTACTTC. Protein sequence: CASSQGEYPSYEQYF.

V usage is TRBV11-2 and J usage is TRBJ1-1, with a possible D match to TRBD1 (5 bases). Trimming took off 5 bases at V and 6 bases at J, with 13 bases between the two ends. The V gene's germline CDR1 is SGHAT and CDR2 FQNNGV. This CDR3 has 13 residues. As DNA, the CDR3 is TGTGCCAGCAGCCCGCCCCCAGGGTCTGAAGCTTTCTTT. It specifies CASSPPPGSEAFF.

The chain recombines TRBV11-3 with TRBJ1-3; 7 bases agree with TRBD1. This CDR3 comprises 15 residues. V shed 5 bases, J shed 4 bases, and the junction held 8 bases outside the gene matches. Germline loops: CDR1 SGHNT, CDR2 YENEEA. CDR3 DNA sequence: TGTGCCAGCAGCGCCCAGGGGGAGAGAGGAAACACCATATATTTT. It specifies CASSAQGERGNTIYF.

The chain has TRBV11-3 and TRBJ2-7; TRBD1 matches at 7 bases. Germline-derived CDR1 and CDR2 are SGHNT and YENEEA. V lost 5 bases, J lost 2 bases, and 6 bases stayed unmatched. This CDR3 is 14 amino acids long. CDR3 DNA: TGTGCCAGCAGCCCCCGGGACAGACCCTACGAGCAGTACTTC. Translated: CASSPRDRPYEQYF.

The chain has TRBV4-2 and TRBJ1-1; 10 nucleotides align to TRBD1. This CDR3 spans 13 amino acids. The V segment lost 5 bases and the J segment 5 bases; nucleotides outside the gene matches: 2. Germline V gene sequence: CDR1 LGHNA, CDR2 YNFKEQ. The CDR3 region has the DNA TGTGCCAGCAGCGGGACAGGGGATACTGAAGCTTTCTTT. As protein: CASSGTGDTEAFF.

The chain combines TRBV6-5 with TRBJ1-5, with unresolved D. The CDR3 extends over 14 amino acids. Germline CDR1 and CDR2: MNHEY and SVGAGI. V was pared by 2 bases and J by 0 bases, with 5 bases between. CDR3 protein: CASSYEGSNQPQHF. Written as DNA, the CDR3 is TGTGCCAGCAGTTACGAGGGTAGCAATCAGCCCCAGCATTTT.

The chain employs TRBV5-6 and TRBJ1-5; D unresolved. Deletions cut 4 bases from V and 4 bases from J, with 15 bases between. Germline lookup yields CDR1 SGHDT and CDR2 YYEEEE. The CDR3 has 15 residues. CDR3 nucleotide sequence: TGTGCCAGCAGCCCGCCGATAGGGTGGAATCAGCCCCAGCATTTT. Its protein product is CASSPPIGWNQPQHF.

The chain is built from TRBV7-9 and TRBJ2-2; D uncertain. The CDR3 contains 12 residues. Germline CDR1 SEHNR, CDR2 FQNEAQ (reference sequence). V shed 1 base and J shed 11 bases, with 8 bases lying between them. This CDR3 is CASSLVGVELFF. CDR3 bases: TGTGCCAGCAGCTTAGTCGGTGTCGAGCTGTTTTTT.

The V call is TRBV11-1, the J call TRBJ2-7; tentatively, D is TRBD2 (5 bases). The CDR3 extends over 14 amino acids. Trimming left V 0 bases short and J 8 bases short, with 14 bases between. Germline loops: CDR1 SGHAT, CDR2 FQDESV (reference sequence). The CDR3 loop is CASSLATRPGKQYF. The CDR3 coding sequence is TGTGCCAGCAGCTTAGCGACCCGCCCGGGGAAGCAGTACTTC.

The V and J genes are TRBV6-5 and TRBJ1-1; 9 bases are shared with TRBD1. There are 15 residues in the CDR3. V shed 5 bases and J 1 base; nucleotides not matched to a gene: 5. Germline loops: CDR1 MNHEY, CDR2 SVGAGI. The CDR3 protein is CASSAGQGRNTEAFF. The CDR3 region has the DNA TGTGCCAGCAGTGCAGGACAGGGGCGGAACACTGAAGCTTTCTTT.

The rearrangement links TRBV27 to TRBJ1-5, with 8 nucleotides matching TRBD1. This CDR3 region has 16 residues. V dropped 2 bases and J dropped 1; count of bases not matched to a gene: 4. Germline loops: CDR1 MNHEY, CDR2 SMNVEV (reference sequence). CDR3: CASSLAGGKSNQPQHF. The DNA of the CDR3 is TGTGCCAGCAGTTTAGCAGGGGGCAAGAGCAATCAGCCCCAGCATTTT.

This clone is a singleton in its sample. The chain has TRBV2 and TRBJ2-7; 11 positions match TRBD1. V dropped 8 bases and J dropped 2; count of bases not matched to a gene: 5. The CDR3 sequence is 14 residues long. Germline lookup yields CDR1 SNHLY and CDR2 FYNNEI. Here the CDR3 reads CASGPGQGAYEQYF. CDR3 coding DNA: TGTGCCAGCGGTCCGGGACAGGGGGCCTACGAGCAGTACTTC.

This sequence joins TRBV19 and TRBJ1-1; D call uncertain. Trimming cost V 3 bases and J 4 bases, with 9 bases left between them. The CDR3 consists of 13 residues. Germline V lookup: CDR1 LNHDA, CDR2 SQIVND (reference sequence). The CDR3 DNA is TGTGCCAGTAGTATGTGGCTCGTCACTGAAGCTTTCTTT. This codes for CASSMWLVTEAFF. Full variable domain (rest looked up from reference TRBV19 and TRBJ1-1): DGGITQSPKYLFRKEGQNVTLSCEQNLNHDAMYWYRQDPGQGLRLIYYSQIVNDFQKGDIAEGYSVSREKKESFPLTVTSAQKNPTAFYLCASSMWLVTEAFFGQGTRLTVV.

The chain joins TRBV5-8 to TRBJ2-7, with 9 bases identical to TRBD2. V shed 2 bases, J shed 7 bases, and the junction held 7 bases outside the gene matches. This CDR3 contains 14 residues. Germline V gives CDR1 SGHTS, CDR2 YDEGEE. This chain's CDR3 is CASSFRLAGQEQYF. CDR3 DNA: TGTGCCAGCAGCTTCAGGCTAGCGGGACAAGAGCAGTACTTC.

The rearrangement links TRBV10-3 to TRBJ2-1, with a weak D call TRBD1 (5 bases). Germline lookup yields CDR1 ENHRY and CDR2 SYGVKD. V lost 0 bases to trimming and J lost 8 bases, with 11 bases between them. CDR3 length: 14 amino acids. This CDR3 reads CAISESKGADEQFF. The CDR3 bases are TGTGCCATCAGTGAGTCGAAAGGGGCGGATGAGCAGTTCTTC.

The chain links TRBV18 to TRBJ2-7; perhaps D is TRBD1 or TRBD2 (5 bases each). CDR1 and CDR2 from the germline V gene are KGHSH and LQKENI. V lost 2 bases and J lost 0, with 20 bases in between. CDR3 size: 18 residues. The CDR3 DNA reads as TGTGCCAGCTCACCATTGCCGGTGGGGACGGGAAGCTCCTACGAGCAGTACTTC. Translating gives CASSPLPVGTGSSYEQYF.

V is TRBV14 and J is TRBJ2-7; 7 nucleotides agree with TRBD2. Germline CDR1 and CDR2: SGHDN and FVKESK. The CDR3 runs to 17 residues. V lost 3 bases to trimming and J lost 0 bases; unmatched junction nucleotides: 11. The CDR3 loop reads CASSHPSGVLSSYEQYF. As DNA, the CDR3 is TGTGCCAGCAGCCATCCGAGCGGGGTCCTAAGCTCCTACGAGCAGTACTTC. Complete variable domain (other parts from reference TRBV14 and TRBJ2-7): EAGVTQFPSHSVIEKGQTVTLRCDPISGHDNLYWYRRVMGKEIKFLLHFVKESKQDESGMPNNRFLAERTGGTYSTLKVQPAELEDSGVYFCASSHPSGVLSSYEQYFGPGTRLTVT.

The CDR3 DNA is TGTGCCACCAAGGTCGAAGTCAGCATGAACACTGAAGCTTTCTTT. It yields the protein CATKVEVSMNTEAFF. The chain couples TRBV19 to TRBJ1-1; D gene uncertain. Trimming left V 10 bases short and J 0 bases short, with 18 bases between. Looked up from germline, CDR1 is LNHDA and CDR2 is SQIVND (reference sequence). The CDR3 runs 15 residues.

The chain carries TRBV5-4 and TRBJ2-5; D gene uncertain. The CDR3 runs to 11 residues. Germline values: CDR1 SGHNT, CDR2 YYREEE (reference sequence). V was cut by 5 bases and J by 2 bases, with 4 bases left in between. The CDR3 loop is CASRLQETQYF. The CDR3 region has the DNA TGTGCCAGCAGGTTGCAAGAGACCCAGTACTTC.

CDR3 residues: CASSRPGTGFYEQYF. The CDR3 nucleotides read TGTGCCAGCAGCCGCCCCGGGACAGGCTTCTACGAGCAGTACTTC. The chain links TRBV11-2 to TRBJ2-7; 8 positions agree with TRBD1. The CDR3 is 15 residues long. The V and J ends lost 5 bases and 3 bases, in that order; junction bases with no gene match: 9. From germline, CDR1 is SGHAT and CDR2 FQNNGV.

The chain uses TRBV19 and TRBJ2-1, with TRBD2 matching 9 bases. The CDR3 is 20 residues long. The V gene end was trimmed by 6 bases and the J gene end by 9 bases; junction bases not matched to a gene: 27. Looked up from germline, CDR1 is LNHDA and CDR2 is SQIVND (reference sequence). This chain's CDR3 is CASSQRDTKWAGGPESEQFF. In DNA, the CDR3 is TGTGCCAGTAGCCAAAGGGACACAAAATGGGCGGGAGGGCCGGAGAGTGAGCAGTTCTTC.

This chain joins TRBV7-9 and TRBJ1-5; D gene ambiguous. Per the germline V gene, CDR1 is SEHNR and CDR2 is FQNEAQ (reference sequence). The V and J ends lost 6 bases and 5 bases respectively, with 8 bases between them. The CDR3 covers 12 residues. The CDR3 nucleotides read TGTGCCAGCAGGTTTGATTATCAGCCCCAGCATTTT. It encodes CASRFDYQPQHF.

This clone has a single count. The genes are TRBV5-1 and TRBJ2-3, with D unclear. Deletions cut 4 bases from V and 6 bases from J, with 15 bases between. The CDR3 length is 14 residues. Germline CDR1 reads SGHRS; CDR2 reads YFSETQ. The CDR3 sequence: CASSPGWASDTQYF. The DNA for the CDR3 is TGCGCCAGCAGCCCCGGCTGGGCCTCGGATACGCAGTATTTT.